The subject of this entry is one TCR beta chain. Its antigen remains unidentified. Germline V CDR1 and CDR2: SGDLS, YYNGEE. The CDR3 has 12 amino acids. The V end was cut by 0 bases, the J end by 7 bases, with 5 bases between. The study reverse transcribed the entire isolated RNA, so it sequenced expressed TCRB transcripts. Data came from immunoSEQ multiplex PCR; TCRdb stores just in-frame clones and leaves some out. Of under 400,000 clones listed, roughly a fifth are singletons. This entry is derived from a study of beta chain features in type 1 diabetes. Overall study results and limits: TCRB CDR3 length was moderately but significantly reduced in all four CD4+ subsets of Type 1 diabetes patients.

Material: naive CD4+ T cells from blood. V and J are TRBV9 and TRBJ2-1; no clear D gene. The sequence came from a woman aged 18-35 years in good health. CDR3 region: CASSVVMNEQFF. The CDR3 DNA follows: TGTGCCAGCAGCGTAGTTATGAATGAGCAGTTCTTC. Variable domain in full (rest from reference TRBV9 and TRBJ2-1): DSGVTQTPKHLITATGQRVTLRCSPRSGDLSVYWYQQSLDQGLQFLIQYYNGEERAKGNILERFSAQQFPDLHSELNLSSLELGDSALYFCASSVVMNEQFFGPGTRLTVL.